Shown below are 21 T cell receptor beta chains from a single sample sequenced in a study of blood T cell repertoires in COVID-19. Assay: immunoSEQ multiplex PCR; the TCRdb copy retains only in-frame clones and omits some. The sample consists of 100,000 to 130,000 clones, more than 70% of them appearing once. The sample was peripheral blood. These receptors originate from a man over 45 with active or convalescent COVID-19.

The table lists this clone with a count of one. The CDR3 spells CASSYSWHDTGELFF. The CDR3 coding sequence is TGTGCCAGCAGTTACTCATGGCACGACACCGGGGAGCTGTTTTTT. The gene calls are TRBV6-6 and TRBJ2-2; D gene uncertain. The CDR3 sequence is 15 residues long. The germline gives CDR1 MNHNY, CDR2 SVGAGI (reference sequence). The V end lost 0 bases, the J end lost 3 bases, and 8 bases lay between the germline ends.

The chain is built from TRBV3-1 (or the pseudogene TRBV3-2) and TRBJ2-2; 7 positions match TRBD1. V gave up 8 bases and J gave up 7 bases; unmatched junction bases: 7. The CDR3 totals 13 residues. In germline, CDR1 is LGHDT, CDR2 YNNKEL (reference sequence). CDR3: CASSGTVLGELFF. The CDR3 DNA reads TGTGCCAGCTCCGGGACAGTACTCGGGGAGCTGTTTTTT.

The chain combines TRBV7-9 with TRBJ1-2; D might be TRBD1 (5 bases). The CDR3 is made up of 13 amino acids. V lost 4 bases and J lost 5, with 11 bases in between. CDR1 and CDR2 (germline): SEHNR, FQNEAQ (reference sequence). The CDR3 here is CASSSQGLYGYTF. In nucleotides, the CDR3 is TGTGCCAGCAGCTCCCAGGGATTGTATGGCTACACCTTC.

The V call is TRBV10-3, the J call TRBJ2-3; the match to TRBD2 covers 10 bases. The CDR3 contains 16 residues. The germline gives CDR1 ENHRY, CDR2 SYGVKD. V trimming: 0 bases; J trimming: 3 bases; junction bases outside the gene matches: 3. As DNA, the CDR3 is TGTGCCATCAGTGAGTCAGGGACTAGCGTTACAGATACGCAGTATTTT. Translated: CAISESGTSVTDTQYF.

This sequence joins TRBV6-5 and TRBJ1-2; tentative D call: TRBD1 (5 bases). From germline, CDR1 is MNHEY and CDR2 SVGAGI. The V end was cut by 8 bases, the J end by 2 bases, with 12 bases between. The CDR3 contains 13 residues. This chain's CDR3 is CASSFRGNYGYTF. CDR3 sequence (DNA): TGTGCCAGCTCCTTCCGGGGGAACTATGGCTACACCTTC.

CDR3 DNA sequence: TGTGCCAGCAGCCAAGGTTCAGGGGGTAGAGGTACTGAAGCTTTCTTT. Encoded protein: CASSQGSGGRGTEAFF. V and J are TRBV4-2 and TRBJ1-1, with 7 bases matching TRBD1. This CDR3 comprises 16 residues. From germline, CDR1 is LGHNA and CDR2 YNFKEQ. J lost 5 bases, V lost 1 base, and 10 bases had no gene match.

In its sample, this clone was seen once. The CDR3 DNA sequence: TGTGCCTGCACCCCAAGTGCCAGATATGGCTACACCTTC. It translates to CACTPSARYGYTF. This chain joins TRBV30 and TRBJ1-2; D gene uncertain. The germline V gene encodes CDR1 GTSNPN and CDR2 SVGIG (reference sequence). This CDR3 contains 13 residues. Trimming shortened V by 6 bases and J by 5 bases, and 16 bases separated the two germline ends.

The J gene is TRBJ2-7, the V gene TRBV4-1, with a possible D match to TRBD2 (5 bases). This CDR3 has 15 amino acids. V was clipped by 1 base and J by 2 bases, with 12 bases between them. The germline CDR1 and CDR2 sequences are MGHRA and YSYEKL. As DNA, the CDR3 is TGCGCCAGCAGCCAAGCTCGGACTGGCACCTACGAGCAGTACTTC. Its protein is CASSQARTGTYEQYF.

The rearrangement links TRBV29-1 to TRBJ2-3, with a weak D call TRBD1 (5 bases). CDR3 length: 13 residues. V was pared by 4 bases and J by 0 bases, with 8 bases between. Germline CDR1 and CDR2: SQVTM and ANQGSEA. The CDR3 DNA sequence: TGCAGCGTTGGTAGACAGAGCACAGATACGCAGTATTTT. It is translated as CSVGRQSTDTQYF.

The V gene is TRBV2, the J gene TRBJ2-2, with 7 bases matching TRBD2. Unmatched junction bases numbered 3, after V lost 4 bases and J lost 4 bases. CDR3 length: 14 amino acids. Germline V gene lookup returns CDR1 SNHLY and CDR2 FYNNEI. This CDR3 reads CASSVLAATGELFF. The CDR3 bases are TGTGCCAGCAGTGTCCTAGCGGCCACCGGGGAGCTGTTTTTT.

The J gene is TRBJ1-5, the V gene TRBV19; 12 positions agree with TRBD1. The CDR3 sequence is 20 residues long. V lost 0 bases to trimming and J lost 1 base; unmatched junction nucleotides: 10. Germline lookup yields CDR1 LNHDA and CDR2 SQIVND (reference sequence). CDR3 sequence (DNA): TGTGCCAGTAGTATAGACCTTTCGGGACAGGGGGCGGGAAGCAATCAGCCCCAGCATTTT. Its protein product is CASSIDLSGQGAGSNQPQHF. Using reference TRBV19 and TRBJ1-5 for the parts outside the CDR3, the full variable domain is DGGITQSPKYLFRKEGQNVTLSCEQNLNHDAMYWYRQDPGQGLRLIYYSQIVNDFQKGDIAEGYSVSREKKESFPLTVTSAQKNPTAFYLCASSIDLSGQGAGSNQPQHFGDGTRLSIL.

The CDR3 DNA sequence: TGCAGCGTGGCCGGGACTAGGGGGACAGATACGCAGTATTTT. This translates into CSVAGTRGTDTQYF. V usage is TRBV29-1 and J usage is TRBJ2-3; 8 positions match TRBD2. This CDR3 contains 14 residues. V trimming: 6 bases; J trimming: 3 bases; junction bases outside the gene matches: 8. Germline V gives CDR1 SQVTM, CDR2 ANQGSEA.

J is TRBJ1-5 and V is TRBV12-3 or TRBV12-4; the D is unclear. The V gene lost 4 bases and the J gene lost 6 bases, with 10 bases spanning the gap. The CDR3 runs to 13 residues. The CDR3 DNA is TGTGCCAGCAGTTCCCGACTGGGTCAGCCCCAGCATTTT. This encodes CASSSRLGQPQHF.

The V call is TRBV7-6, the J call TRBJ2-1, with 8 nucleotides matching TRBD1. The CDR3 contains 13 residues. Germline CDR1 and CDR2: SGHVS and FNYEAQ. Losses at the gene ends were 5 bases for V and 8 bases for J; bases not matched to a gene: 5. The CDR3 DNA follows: TGTGCCAGCAGCCAGACAGGGGAGTATGAGCAGTTCTTC. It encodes CASSQTGEYEQFF.

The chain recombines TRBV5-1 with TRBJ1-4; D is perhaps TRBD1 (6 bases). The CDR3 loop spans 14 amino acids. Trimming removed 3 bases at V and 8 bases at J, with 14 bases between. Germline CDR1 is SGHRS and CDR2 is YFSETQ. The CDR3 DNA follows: TGCGCCAGCAGCTCGGTGGGGGGGCTGGAAAAACTGTTTTTT. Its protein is CASSSVGGLEKLFF.

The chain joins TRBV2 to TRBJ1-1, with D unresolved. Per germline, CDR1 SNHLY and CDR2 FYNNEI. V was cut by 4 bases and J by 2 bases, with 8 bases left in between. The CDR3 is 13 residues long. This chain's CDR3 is CASSAMRNTEAFF. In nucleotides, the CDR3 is TGTGCCAGCAGTGCCATGAGAAACACTGAAGCTTTCTTT. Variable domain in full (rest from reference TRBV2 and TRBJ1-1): EPEVTQTPSHQVTQMGQEVILRCVPISNHLYFYWYRQILGQKVEFLVSFYNNEISEKSEIFDDQFSVERPDGSNFTLKIRSTKLEDSAMYFCASSAMRNTEAFFGQGTRLTVV.

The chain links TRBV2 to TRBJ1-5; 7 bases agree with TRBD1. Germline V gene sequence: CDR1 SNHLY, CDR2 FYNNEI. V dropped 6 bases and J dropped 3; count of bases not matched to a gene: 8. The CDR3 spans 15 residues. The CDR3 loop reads CASRDTGAINQPQHF. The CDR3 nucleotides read TGTGCCAGCAGAGATACAGGGGCCATCAATCAGCCCCAGCATTTT.

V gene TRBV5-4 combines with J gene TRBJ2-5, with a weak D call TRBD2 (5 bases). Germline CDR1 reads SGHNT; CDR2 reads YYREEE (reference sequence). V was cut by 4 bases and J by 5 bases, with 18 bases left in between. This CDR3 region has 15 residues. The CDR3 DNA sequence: TGTGCCAGCAGCCTCGGGCCCCGCCCGGGGGAGACCCAGTACTTC. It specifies CASSLGPRPGETQYF.

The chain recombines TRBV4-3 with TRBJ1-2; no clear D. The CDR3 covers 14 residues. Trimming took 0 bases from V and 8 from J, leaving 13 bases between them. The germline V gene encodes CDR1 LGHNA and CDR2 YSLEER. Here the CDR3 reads CASSQDSQSEGYTF. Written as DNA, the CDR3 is TGCGCCAGCAGCCAAGACTCCCAATCGGAGGGCTACACCTTC.

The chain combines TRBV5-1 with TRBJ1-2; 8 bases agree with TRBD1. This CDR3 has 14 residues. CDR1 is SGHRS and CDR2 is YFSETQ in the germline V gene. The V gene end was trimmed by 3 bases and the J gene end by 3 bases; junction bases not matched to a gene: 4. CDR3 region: CASSYDRGDYGYTF. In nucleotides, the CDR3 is TGCGCCAGCAGCTACGACAGGGGTGACTATGGCTACACCTTC.

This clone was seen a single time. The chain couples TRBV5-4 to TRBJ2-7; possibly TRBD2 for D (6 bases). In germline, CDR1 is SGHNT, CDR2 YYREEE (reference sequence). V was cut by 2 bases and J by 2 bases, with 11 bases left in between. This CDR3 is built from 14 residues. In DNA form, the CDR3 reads TGTGCCAGCAGCTTAACGGGGGTACCCTACGAGCAGTACTTC. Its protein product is CASSLTGVPYEQYF.